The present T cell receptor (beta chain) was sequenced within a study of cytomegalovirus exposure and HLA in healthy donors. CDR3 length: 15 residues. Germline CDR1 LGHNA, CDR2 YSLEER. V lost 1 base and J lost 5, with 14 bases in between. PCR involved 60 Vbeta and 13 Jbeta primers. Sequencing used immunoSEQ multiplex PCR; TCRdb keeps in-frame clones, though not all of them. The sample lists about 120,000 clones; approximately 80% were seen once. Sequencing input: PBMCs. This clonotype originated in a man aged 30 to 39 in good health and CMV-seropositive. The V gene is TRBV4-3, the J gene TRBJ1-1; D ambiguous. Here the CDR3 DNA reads TGCGCCAGCAGCCAAGTCTCAGGTTGGAAAACTGAAGCTTTCTTT. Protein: CASSQVSGWKTEAFF.